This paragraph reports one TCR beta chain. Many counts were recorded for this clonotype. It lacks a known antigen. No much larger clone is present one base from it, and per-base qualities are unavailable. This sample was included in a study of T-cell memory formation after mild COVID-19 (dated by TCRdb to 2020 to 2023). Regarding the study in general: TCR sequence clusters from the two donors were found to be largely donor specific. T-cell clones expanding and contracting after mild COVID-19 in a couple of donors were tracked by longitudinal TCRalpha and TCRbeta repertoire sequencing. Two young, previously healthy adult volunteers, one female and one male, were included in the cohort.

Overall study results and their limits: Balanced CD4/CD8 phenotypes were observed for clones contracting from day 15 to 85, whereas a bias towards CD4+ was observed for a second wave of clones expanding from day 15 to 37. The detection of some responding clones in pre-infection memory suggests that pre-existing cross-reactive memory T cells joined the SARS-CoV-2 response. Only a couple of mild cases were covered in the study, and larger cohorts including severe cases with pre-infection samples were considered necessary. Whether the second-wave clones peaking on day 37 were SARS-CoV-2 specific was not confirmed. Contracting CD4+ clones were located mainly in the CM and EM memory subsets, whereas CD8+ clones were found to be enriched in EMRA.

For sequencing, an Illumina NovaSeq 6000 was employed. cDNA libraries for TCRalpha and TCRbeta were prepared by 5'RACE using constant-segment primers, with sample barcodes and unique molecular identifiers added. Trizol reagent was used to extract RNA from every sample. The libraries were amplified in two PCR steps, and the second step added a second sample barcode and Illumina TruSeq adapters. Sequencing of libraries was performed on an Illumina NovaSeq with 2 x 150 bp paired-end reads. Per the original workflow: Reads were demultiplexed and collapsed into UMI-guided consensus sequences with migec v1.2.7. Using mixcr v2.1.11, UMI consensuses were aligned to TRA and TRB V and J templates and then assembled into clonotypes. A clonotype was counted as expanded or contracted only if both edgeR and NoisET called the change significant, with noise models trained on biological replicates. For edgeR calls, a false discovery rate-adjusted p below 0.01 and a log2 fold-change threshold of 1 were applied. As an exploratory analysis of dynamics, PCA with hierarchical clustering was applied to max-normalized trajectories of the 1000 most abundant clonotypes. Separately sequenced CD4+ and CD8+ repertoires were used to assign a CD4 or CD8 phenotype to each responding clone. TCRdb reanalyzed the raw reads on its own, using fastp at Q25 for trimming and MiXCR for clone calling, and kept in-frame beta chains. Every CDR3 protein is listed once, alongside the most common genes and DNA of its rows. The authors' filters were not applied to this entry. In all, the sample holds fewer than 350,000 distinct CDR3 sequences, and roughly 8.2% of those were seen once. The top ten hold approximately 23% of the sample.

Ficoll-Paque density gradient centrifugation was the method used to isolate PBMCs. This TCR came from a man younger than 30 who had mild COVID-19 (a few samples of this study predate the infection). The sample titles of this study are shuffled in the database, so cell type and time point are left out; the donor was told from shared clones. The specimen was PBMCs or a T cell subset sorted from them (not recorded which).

The DNA is TGTGCCAGCAGTTCCTCGGGCTCTGGGGCCAACGTCCTGACTTTC. The encoded protein is CASSSSGSGANVLTF. This chain joins TRBV28 to TRBJ2-6, with no reliable assignment of the D segment. The CDR3 numbers 15 residues from cysteine through phenylalanine. CDR3 DNA is the only sequence kept; it has 45 bases, read in frame from the first base. Cut back by 4 bases and 0 bases, the V and J ends lie 7 bases apart. The germline V gene supplies CDR1 MDHEN and CDR2 SYDVKM.